This entry features one TCR beta chain sequence. Its antigen is unidentified. The ends lost 5 bases at V and 7 bases at J; junction bases unmatched: 15. This CDR3 comprises 16 residues. Germline V lookup: CDR1 SGHNT, CDR2 YENEEA. The data were obtained in a study of blood T cells in healthy people across ages. Points from the study as a whole: Across the age range, TCR beta diversity per million T cells fell in a roughly linear way. Nothing was known about donor CMV status, and this possibly confounded expanded clonotype changes.

Every donor contributed roughly 10 milliliters of peripheral blood by blood draw. PCR was performed a second time for roughly 7 to 12 cycles using a sample-barcoded 5' primer and a J-beta primer mix. Every sample gave at least 2.5 million paired-end reads containing CDR3. Each CDR3 protein gets one entry after TCRdb re-called the 5' RACE reads with MiXCR. The repertoire consists of hundreds of thousands of distinct CDR3 sequences, with about 30% occurring once and the leading ten covering around 14%. The sequencing input was blood. The TCR was taken from an elderly woman in good health. The chain links TRBV11-3 to TRBJ1-1; 8 bases fit TRBD1. The CDR3 DNA sequence: TGTGCCAGCAGCGCGGGACAGGAGCCTGGCAATCGTGAAGCTTTCTTT. Protein product: CASSAGQEPGNREAFF.